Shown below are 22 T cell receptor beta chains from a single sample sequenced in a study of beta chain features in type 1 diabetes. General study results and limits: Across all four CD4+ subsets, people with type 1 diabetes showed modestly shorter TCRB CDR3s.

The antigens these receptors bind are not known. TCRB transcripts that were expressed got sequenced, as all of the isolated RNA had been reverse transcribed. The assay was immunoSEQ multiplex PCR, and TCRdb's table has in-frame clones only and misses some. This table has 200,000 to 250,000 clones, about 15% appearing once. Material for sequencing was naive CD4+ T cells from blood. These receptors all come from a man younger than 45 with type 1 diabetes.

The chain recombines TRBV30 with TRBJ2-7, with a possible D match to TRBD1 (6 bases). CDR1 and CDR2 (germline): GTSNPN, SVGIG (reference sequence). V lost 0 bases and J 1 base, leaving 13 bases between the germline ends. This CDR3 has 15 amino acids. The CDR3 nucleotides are TGTGCCTGGAGTGTGAGGCAGGGGTGGTCCTACGAGCAGTACTTC. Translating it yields CAWSVRQGWSYEQYF.

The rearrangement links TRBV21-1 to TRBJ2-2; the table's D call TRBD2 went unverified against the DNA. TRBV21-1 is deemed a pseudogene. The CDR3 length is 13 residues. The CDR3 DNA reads TGTGCCAGCAGCGAGAGGGTGGGGGGGGAGCTGTTTTTT. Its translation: CASSERVGGELFF.

CDR3 sequence reads: CASTPQSGRGYTF. As DNA, the CDR3 is TGTGCCAGCACCCCCCAATCGGGGAGGGGCTACACCTTC. V and J are TRBV2 and TRBJ1-2; D is unresolved. The CDR3 is made up of 13 amino acids. The V gene's germline CDR1 is SNHLY and CDR2 FYNNEI. The germline V and J ends were trimmed by 7 bases and 8 bases, with 17 bases remaining between them. The full variable domain, in which reference TRBV2 and TRBJ1-2 provide the parts outside the CDR3, is EPEVTQTPSHQVTQMGQEVILRCVPISNHLYFYWYRQILGQKVEFLVSFYNNEISEKSEIFDDQFSVERPDGSNFTLKIRSTKLEDSAMYFCASTPQSGRGYTFGSGTRLTVV.

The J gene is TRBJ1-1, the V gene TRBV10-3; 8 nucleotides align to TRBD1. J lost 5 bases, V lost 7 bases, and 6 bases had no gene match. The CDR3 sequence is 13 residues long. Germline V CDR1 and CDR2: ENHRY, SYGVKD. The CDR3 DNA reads TGTGCCATCACCCGACAGGGGAATACTGAAGCTTTCTTT. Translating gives CAITRQGNTEAFF.

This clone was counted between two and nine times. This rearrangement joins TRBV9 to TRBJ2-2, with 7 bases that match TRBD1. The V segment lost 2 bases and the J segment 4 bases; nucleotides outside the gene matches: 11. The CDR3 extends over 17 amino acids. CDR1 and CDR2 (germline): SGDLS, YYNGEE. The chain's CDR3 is CASSVGTASPVTGELFF. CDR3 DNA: TGTGCCAGCAGCGTCGGGACAGCCTCTCCGGTCACCGGGGAGCTGTTTTTT.

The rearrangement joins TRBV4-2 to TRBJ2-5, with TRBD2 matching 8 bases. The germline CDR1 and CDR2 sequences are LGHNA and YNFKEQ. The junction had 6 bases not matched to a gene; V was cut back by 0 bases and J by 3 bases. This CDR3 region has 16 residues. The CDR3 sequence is CASSQESGGREETQYF. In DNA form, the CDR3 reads TGTGCCAGCAGCCAAGAAAGCGGGGGCAGGGAAGAGACCCAGTACTTC.

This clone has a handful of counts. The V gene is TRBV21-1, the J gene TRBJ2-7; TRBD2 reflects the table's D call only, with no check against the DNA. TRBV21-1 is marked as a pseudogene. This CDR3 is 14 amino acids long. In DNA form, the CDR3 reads TGTGCCAGCAAAGCGACGGGACTAGCCTACGAGCAGTACTTC. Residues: CASKATGLAYEQYF.

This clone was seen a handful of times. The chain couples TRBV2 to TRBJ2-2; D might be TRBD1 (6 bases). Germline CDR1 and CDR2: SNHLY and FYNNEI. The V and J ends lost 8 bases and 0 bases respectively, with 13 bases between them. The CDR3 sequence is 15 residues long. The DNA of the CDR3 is TGTGCCAGCGGAGGCCAGGGGACGAACACCGGGGAGCTGTTTTTT. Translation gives CASGGQGTNTGELFF.

The CDR3 nucleotides read TGTGCCAGCAGCAGTGGAGGCTGGGACACTGAAGCTTTCTTT. It is translated as CASSSGGWDTEAFF. The chain recombines TRBV27 with TRBJ1-1; no firm D call. Trimming cost V 6 bases and J 3 bases, with 14 bases left between them. Germline assignment: CDR1 MNHEY and CDR2 SMNVEV (reference sequence). CDR3 length: 14 amino acids.

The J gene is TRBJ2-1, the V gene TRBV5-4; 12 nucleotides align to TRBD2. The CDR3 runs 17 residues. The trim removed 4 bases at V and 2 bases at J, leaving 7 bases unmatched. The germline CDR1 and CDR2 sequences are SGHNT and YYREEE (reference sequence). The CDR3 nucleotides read TGTGCCAGCAGCCCTGCTAGCGGGGGGGCCCCCTACAATGAGCAGTTCTTC. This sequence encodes CASSPASGGAPYNEQFF.

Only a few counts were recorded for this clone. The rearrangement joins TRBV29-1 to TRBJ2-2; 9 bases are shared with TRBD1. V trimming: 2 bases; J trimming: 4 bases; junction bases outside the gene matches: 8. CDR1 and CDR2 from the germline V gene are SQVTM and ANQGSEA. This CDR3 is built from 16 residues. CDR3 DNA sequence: TGCAGCGTTGAACGTTCTACAGGGGGCCCCACCGGGGAGCTGTTTTTT. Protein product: CSVERSTGGPTGELFF.

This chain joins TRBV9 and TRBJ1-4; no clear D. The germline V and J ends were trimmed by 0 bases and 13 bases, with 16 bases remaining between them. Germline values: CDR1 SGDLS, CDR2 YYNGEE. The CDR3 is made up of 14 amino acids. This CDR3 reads CASSVDSSQGGLFF. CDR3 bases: TGTGCCAGCAGCGTAGACAGCTCCCAAGGAGGACTGTTTTTT. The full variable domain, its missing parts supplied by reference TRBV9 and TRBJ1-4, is DSGVTQTPKHLITATGQRVTLRCSPRSGDLSVYWYQQSLDQGLQFLIQYYNGEERAKGNILERFSAQQFPDLHSELNLSSLELGDSALYFCASSVDSSQGGLFFGSGTQLSVL.

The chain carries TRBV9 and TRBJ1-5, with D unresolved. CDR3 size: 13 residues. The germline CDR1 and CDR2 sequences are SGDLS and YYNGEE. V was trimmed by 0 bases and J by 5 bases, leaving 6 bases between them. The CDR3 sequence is CASSVDEDQPQHF. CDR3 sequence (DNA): TGTGCCAGCAGCGTAGATGAGGATCAGCCCCAGCATTTT.

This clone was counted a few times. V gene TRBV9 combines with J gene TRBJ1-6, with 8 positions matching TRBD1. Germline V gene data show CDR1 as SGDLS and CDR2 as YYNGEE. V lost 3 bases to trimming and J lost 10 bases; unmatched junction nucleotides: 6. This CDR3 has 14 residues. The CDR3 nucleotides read TGTGCCAGCAGCGAGGCACAGGGGGACTCACCCCTCCACTTT. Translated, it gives CASSEAQGDSPLHF.

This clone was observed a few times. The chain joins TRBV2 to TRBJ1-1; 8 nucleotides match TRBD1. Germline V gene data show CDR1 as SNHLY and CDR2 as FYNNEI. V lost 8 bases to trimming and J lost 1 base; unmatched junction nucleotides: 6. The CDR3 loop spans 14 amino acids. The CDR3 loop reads CASGQGTANTEAFF. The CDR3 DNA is TGTGCCAGCGGACAGGGTACGGCGAACACTGAAGCTTTCTTT.

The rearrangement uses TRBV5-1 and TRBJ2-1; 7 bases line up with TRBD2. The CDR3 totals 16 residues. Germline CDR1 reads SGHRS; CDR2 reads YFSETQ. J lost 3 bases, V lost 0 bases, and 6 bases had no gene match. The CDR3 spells CASSLAVTSVYNEQFF. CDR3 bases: TGCGCCAGCAGCTTGGCCGTAACTAGCGTCTACAATGAGCAGTTCTTC.

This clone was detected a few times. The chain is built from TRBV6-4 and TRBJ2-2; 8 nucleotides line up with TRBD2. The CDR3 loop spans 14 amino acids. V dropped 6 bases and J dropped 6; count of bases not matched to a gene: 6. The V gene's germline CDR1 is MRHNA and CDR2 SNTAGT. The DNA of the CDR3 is TGTGCCAGCAGCGACAGCGGGAGCGCCGGGGAGCTGTTTTTT. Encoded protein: CASSDSGSAGELFF.

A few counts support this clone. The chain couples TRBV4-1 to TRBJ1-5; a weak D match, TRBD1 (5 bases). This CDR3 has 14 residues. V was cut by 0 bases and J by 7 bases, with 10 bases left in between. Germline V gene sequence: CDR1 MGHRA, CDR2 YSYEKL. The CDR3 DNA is TGCGCCAGCAGCCAAGATTCAGGGATCCAGCCCCAGCATTTT. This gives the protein CASSQDSGIQPQHF.

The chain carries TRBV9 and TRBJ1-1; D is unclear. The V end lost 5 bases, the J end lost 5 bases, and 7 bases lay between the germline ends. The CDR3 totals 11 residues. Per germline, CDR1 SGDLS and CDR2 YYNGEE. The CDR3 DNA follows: TGTGCCAGCAGGGGAGGGACTGAAGCTTTCTTT. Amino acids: CASRGGTEAFF.

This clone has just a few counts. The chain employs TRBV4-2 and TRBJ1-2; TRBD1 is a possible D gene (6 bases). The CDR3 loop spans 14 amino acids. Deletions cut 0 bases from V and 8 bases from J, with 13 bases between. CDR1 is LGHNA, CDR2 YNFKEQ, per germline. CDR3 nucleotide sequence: TGTGCCAGCAGCCAAGACAGGGGCCAAGGGGGCTACACCTTC. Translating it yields CASSQDRGQGGYTF.

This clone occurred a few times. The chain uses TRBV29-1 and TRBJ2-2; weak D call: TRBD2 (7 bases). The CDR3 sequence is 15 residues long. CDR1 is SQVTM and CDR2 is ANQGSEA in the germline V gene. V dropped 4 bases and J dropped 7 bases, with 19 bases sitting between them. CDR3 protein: CSVAGGQTSGGELFF. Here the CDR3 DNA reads TGCAGCGTTGCCGGGGGGCAGACAAGCGGCGGGGAGCTGTTTTTT.

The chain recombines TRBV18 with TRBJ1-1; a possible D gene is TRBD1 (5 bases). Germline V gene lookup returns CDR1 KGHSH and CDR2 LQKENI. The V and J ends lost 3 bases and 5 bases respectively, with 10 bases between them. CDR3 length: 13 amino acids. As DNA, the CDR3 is TGTGCCAGCTCACCGGGGCAACAGACTGAAGCTTTCTTT. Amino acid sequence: CASSPGQQTEAFF.